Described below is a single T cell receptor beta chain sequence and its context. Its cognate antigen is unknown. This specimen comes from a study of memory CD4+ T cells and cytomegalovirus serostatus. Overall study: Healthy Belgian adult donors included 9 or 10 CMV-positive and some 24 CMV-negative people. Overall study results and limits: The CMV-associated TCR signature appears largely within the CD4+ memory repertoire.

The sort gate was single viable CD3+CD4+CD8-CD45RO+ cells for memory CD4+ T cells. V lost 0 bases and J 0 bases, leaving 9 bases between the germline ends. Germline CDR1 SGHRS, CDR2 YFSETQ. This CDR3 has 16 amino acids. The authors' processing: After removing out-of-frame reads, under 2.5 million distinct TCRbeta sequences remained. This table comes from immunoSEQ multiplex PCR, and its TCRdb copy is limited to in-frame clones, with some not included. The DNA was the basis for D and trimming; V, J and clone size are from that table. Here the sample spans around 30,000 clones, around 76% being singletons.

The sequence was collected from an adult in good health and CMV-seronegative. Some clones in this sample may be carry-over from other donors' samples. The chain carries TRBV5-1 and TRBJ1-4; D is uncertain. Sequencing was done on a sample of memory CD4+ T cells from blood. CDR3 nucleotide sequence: TGCGCCAGCAGCTTGGTACAGAGCTCAACTAATGAAAAACTGTTTTTT. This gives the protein CASSLVQSSTNEKLFF.